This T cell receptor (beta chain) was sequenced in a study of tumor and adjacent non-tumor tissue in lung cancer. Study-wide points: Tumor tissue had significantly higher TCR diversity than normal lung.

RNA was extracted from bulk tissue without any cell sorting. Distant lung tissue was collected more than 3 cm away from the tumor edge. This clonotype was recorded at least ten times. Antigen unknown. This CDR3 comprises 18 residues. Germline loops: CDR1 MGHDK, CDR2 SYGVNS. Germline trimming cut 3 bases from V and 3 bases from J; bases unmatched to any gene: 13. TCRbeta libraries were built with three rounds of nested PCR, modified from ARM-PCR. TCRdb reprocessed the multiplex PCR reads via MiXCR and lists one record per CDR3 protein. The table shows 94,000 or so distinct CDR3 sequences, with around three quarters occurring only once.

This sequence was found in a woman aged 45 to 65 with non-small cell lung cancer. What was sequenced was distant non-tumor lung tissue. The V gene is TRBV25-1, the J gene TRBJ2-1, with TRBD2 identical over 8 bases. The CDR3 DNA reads TGTGCCAGCAGTGAGGCGGGAGGCCTTTGGGGCCTCTACAATGAGCAGTTCTTC. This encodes CASSEAGGLWGLYNEQFF.